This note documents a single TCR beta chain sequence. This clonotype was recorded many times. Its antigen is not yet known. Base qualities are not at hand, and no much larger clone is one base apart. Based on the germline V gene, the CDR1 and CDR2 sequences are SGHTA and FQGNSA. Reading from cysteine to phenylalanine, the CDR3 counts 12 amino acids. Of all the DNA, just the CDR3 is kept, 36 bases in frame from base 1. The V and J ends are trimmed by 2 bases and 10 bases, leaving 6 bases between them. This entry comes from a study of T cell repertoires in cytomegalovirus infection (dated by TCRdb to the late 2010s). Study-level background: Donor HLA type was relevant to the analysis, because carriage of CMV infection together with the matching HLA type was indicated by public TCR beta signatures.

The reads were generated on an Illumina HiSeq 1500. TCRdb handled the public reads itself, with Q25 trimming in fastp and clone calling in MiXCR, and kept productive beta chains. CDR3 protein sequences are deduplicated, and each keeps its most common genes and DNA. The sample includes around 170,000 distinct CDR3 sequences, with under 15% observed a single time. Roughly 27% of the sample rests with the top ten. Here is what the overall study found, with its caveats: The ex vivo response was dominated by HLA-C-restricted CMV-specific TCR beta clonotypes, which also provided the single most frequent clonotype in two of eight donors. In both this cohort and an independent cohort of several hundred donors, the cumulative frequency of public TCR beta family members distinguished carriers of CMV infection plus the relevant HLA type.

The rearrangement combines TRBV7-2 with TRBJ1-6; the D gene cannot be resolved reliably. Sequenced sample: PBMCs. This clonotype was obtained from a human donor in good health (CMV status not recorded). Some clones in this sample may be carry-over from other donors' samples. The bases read TGTGCCAGCAGCTTACGTTTCTCACCCCTCCACTTT. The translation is CASSLRFSPLHF.